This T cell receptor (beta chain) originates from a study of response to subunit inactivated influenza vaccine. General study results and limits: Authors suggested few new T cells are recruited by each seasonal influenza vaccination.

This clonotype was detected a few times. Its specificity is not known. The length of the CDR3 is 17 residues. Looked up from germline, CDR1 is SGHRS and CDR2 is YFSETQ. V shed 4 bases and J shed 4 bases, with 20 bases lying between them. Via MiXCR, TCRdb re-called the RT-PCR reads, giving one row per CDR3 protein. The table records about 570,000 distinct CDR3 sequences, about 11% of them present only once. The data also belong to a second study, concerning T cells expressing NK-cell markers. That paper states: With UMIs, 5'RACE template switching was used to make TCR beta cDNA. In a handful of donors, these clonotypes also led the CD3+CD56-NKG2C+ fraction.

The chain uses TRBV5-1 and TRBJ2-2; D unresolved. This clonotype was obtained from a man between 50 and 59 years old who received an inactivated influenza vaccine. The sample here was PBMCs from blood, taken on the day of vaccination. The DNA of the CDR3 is TGCGCCAGCAGCACCGCGAAACCCCTGGATCCCACCGGGGAGCTGTTTTTT. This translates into CASSTAKPLDPTGELFF.